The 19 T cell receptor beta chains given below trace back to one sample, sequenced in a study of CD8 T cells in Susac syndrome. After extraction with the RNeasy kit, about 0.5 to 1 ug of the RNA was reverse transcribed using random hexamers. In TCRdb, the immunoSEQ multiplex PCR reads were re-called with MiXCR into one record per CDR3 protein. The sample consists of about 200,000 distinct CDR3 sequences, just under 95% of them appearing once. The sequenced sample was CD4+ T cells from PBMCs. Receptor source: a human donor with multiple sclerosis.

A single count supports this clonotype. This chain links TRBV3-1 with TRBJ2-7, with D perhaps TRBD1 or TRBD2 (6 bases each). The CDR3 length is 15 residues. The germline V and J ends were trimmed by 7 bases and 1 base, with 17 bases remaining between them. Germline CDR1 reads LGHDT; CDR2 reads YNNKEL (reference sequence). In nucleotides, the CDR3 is TGTGCCAGCATCGACCGACAGGAGGGGTCCTACGAGCAGTACTTC. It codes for CASIDRQEGSYEQYF.

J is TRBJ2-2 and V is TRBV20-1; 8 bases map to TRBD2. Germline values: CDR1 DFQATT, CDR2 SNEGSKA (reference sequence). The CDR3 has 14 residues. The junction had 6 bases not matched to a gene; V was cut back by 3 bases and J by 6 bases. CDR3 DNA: TGCAGTGCTAGCACGGCGGGGGGCTCCGGGGAGCTGTTTTTT. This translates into CSASTAGGSGELFF.

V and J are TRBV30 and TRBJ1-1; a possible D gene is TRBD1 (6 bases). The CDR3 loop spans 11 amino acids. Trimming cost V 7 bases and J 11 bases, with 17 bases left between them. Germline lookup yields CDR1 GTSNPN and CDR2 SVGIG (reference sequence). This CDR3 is CASIQGWEAFF. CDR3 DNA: TGTGCCTCCATACAGGGCTGGGAGGCTTTCTTT.

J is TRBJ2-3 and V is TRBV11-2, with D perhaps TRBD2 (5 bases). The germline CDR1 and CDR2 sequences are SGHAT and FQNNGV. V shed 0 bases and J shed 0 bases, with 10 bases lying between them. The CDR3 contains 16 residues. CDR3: CASSLDLAVSTDTQYF. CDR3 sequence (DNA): TGTGCCAGCAGCTTAGATCTAGCCGTTAGCACAGATACGCAGTATTTT. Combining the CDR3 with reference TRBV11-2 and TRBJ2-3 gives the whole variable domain EAGVAQSPRYKIIEKRQSVAFWCNPISGHATLYWYQQILGQGPKLLIQFQNNGVVDDSQLPKDRFSAERLKGVDSTLKIQPAKLEDSAVYLCASSLDLAVSTDTQYFGPGTRLTVL.

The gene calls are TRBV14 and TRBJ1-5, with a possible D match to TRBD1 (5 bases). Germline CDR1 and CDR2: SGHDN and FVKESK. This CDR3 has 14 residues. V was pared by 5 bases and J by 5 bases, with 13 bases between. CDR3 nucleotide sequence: TGTGCCAGCAGCGGAGGAAGGGGTGATCAGCCCCAGCATTTT. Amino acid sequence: CASSGGRGDQPQHF.

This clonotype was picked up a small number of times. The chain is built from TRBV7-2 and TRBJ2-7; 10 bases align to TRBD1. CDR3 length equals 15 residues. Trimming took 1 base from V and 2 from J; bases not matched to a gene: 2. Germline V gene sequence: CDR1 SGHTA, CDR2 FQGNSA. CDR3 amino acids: CASSLDGQGAYEQYF. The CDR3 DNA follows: TGTGCCAGCAGCTTAGATGGACAGGGGGCCTACGAGCAGTACTTC.

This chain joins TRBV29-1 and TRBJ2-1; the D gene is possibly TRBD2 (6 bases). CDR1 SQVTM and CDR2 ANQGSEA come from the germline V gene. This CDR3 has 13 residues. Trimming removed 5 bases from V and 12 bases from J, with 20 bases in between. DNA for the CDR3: TGCAGCGTTTTGGGCCCTGGGGGGAACGGGCAGTTCTTC. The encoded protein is CSVLGPGGNGQFF.

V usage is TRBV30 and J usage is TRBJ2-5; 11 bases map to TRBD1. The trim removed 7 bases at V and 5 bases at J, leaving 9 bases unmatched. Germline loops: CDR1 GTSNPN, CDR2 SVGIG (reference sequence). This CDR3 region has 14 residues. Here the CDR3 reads CAYSMDRGLETQYF. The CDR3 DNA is TGTGCCTACTCAATGGACAGGGGGCTGGAGACCCAGTACTTC.

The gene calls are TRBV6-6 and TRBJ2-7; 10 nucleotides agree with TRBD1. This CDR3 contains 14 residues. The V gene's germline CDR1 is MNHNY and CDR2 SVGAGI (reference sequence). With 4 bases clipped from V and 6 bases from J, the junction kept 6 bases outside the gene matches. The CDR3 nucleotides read TGTGCCAGCAGTTCCCGGGACAGGGGTGGCGAGCAGTACGTC. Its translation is CASSSRDRGGEQYV.

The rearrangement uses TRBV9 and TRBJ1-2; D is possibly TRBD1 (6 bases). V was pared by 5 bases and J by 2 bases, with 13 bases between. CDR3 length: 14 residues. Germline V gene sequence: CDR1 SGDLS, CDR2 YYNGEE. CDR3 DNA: TGTGCCAGCAGTGTGGATAGGGGGAACTATGGCTACACCTTC. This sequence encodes CASSVDRGNYGYTF.

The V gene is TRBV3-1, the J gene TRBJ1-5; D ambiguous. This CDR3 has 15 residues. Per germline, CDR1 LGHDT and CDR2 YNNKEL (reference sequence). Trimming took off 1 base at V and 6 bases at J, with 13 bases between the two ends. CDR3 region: CASSQGRGQLQPQHF. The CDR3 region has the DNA TGTGCCAGCAGCCAAGGTAGAGGGCAGCTTCAGCCCCAGCATTTT.

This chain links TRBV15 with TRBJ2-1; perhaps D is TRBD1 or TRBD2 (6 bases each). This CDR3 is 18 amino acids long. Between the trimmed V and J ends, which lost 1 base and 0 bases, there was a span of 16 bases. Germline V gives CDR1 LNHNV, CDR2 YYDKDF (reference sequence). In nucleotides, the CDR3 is TGTGCCACCAGCAGAGGCCCGGGGGCGACCTACTCCTACAATGAGCAGTTCTTC. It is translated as CATSRGPGATYSYNEQFF.

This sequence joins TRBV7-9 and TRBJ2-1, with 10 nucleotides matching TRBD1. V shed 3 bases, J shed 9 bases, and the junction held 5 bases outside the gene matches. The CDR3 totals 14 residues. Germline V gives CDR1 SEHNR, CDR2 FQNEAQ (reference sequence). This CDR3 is CASSFFGTGVEQFF. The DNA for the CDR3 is TGTGCCAGCAGCTTCTTCGGGACAGGGGTTGAGCAGTTCTTC.

CDR3 nucleotide sequence: TGTGCCAGCAGCTGGTCGGTTAATCAGCCCCAGCATTTT. Protein: CASSWSVNQPQHF. The J gene is TRBJ1-5, the V gene TRBV7-2, with D uncertain. The germline V gene has CDR1 SGHTA and CDR2 FQGNSA. Trimming stripped 4 bases from V and 4 bases from J, with 8 bases between. The CDR3 extends over 13 amino acids.

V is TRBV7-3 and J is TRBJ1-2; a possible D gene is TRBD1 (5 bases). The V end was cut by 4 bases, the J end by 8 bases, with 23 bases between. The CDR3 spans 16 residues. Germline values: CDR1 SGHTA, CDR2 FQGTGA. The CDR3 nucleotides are TGTGCCAGCAGCTCATATGGCGGAGCAGGGTCGGGAGGCTACACCTTC. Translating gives CASSSYGGAGSGGYTF. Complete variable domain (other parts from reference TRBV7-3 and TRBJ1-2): GAGVSQTPSNKVTEKGKYVELRCDPISGHTALYWYRQSLGQGPEFLIYFQGTGAADDSGLPNDRFFAVRPEGSVSTLKIQRTERGDSAVYLCASSSYGGAGSGGYTFGSGTRLTVV.

CDR3 sequence (DNA): TGTGCCAGCAGTTACCCGAAGGACAGGGAGGGGATTAGAGAGACCCAGTACTTC. As protein: CASSYPKDREGIRETQYF. The genes are TRBV6-5 and TRBJ2-5, with D perhaps TRBD1 (8 bases). CDR1 is MNHEY and CDR2 is SVGAGI in the germline V gene. CDR3 length: 18 residues. V gave up 2 bases and J gave up 4 bases, with 23 bases separating them.

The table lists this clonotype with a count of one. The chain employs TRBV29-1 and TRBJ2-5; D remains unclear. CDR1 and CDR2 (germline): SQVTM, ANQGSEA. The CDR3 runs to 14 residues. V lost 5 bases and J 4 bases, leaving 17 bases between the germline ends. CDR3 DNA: TGCAGCGTTATGTGGCCCTCACGCCCAGAGACCCAGTACTTC. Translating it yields CSVMWPSRPETQYF.

CDR3 coding DNA: TGTGCCAGCAGCCAAGGTGACCTACTCTCTGGGGCCAACGTCCTGACTTTC. The encoded protein is CASSQGDLLSGANVLTF. The rearrangement joins TRBV14 to TRBJ2-6; D is uncertain. Trimming stripped 1 base from V and 0 bases from J, with 10 bases between. CDR1 and CDR2 from the germline V gene are SGHDN and FVKESK. The CDR3 runs to 17 residues.

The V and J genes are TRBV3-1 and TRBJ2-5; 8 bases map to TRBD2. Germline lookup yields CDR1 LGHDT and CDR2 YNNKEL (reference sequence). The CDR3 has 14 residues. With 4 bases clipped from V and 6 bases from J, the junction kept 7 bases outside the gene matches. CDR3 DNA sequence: TGTGCCAGCAGCCCCGGGACTAGTACGAAGACCCAGTACTTC. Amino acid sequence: CASSPGTSTKTQYF.